What follows are 20 T cell receptor beta chains derived from one specimen sequenced in a study of T cell repertoires in cytomegalovirus infection. TCRdb processed the reads anew with MiXCR; each CDR3 protein has one entry. The sample gives around 630,000 distinct CDR3 sequences, approximately 24% of which show up once; approximately 8% is in the top ten. The specimen was CD8+ T cells from PBMCs. The receptor set was obtained from a human donor in good health (CMV status not recorded). Some clones in this sample may be carry-over from other donors' samples.

Details on this clonotype: The junction departs from germline at one end; a sequencing error may be responsible. The CDR3 here is CASGLSFGSMSLKDGYTF. The CDR3 nucleotides are TGTGCCAGCGGCTTATCTTTTGGCAGCATGAGTTTAAAAGATGGCTACACCTTC. The chain carries TRBV7-6 and TRBJ1-2; D remains ambiguous. The CDR3 loop spans 18 amino acids. CDR1 is SGHVS and CDR2 is FNYEAQ in the germline V gene.

J is TRBJ2-1 and V is TRBV28, with 9 positions matching TRBD1. Trimming took 3 bases from V and 7 from J; bases not matched to a gene: 7. This CDR3 comprises 15 residues. Germline CDR1 MDHEN, CDR2 SYDVKM. The CDR3 DNA follows: TGTGCCAGCAGTTTGGTCGGACAGGGGTGGAATGAGCAGTTCTTC. Translating it yields CASSLVGQGWNEQFF.

This clonotype has just a few counts. J is TRBJ1-6 and V is TRBV4-3; D is undetermined. Germline CDR1 reads LGHNA; CDR2 reads YSLEER. Trimming pared 5 bases from V and 0 bases from J, leaving 8 bases between. This CDR3 has 15 amino acids. The CDR3 sequence: CASSEESSYNSPLHF. For the CDR3, the DNA is TGCGCCAGCAGCGAGGAGAGCTCCTATAATTCACCCCTCCACTTT.

This clonotype showed up just a few times. The genes are TRBV6-5 and TRBJ2-5; D may be TRBD1 or TRBD2 (5 bases each). Germline V gives CDR1 MNHEY, CDR2 SVGAGI. Trimming removed 7 bases at V and 5 bases at J, with 17 bases between. The CDR3 has 14 residues. The CDR3 nucleotides are TGTGCCAGCACCCGTGAGCAGGGAGTGGAGACCCAGTACTTC. Translation: CASTREQGVETQYF.

This rearrangement joins TRBV5-6 to TRBJ2-7; no reliable D call. There are 14 residues in the CDR3. Trimming pared 7 bases from V and 2 bases from J, leaving 16 bases between. Germline V gives CDR1 SGHDT, CDR2 YYEEEE. CDR3 sequence reads: CASLPLDHPYEQYV. CDR3 nucleotide sequence: TGTGCCAGCCTCCCCCTAGACCACCCCTACGAGCAGTACGTC.

V is TRBV29-1 and J is TRBJ1-1; 8 bases map to TRBD1. The trim removed 6 bases at V and 7 bases at J, leaving 7 bases unmatched. This CDR3 spans 12 amino acids. CDR1 is SQVTM and CDR2 is ANQGSEA in the germline V gene. As DNA, the CDR3 is TGCAGCGTGCCCAGGGGGCAGGGTGAAGCTTTCTTT. It is translated as CSVPRGQGEAFF.

This clonotype occurred a few times. This rearrangement joins TRBV20-1 to TRBJ2-7, with D perhaps matching TRBD1 (5 bases). This CDR3 is built from 13 residues. Per the germline V gene, CDR1 is DFQATT and CDR2 is SNEGSKA (reference sequence). Trimming left V 5 bases short and J 7 bases short, with 18 bases between. In nucleotides, the CDR3 is TGCAGTGCTCAACCAGTAGGGCACAGGGAGCAGTACTTC. It translates to CSAQPVGHREQYF.

As to this clonotype: Possible read error: a much larger clone is one base away. This sequence joins TRBV19 and TRBJ2-1; the D gene is possibly TRBD1 (6 bases). Looked up from germline, CDR1 is LNHDA and CDR2 is SQIVND (reference sequence). V lost 6 bases and J lost 2, with 26 bases in between. The CDR3 extends over 19 amino acids. The CDR3 here is CASSNRVGELGLTYNEQFF. CDR3 nucleotide sequence: TGTGCCAGTAGCAACAGGGTGGGGGAGCTGGGGCTCACCTACAATGAGCAGTTCTTC.

At least ten counts were recorded for this clonotype. The chain has TRBV7-8 and TRBJ2-2; D is ambiguous. From germline, CDR1 is SGHVS and CDR2 FQNEAQ. V lost 2 bases and J 11 bases, leaving 6 bases between the germline ends. The CDR3 extends over 11 amino acids. For the CDR3, the DNA is TGTGCCAGCAGCTTAAGGGATGAGCTGTTTTTT. Its translation is CASSLRDELFF. Looking up the rest from reference TRBV7-8 and TRBJ2-2 gives the full variable domain: GAGVSQSPRYKVAKRGQDVALRCDPISGHVSLFWYQQALGQGPEFLTYFQNEAQLDKSGLPSDRFFAERPEGSVSTLKIQRTQQEDSAVYLCASSLRDELFFGEGSRLTVL.

On this clonotype itself: Given a much more abundant clone one base away, this may be a read error. The gene calls are TRBV10-3 and TRBJ1-3; D unresolved. The V and J ends lost 0 bases and 5 bases respectively, with 8 bases between them. From germline, CDR1 is ENHRY and CDR2 SYGVKD. This CDR3 has 14 residues. This CDR3 reads CAISESGTRNTIYF. The CDR3 DNA sequence: TGTGCCATCAGTGAGTCGGGCACCAGAAACACCATATATTTT.

This clonotype was observed at least ten times. The CDR3, as DNA: TGTGCCAGCAGCACGGGAGGGACAGGAAGCACAGATACGCAGTATTTT. It yields the protein CASSTGGTGSTDTQYF. J is TRBJ2-3 and V is TRBV9; D may correspond to TRBD1 or TRBD2 (8 bases each). The CDR3 consists of 16 residues. The germline V gene has CDR1 SGDLS and CDR2 YYNGEE. Trimming removed 4 bases at V and 0 bases at J, with 15 bases between.

This chain uses TRBV6-6 with TRBJ1-6; a possible D gene is TRBD1 (5 bases). The CDR3 sequence is 18 residues long. Germline CDR1 and CDR2: MNHNY and SVGAGI (reference sequence). With 0 bases removed from V and 0 bases from J, the gap between germline ends came to 12 bases. The CDR3 DNA reads as TGTGCCAGCAGTTACTCAGGGGTGGGCTTCTCCTATAATTCACCCCTCCACTTT. Its translation is CASSYSGVGFSYNSPLHF.

A word on this clonotype: A much larger clone lies one base from this, so it may be a read error. V gene TRBV7-6 combines with J gene TRBJ2-5, with 8 nucleotides matching TRBD2. Germline CDR1 reads SGHVS; CDR2 reads FNYEAQ. V lost 2 bases, J lost 4 bases, and 12 bases stayed unmatched. The CDR3 spans 17 residues. The CDR3 DNA is TGTGCCAGCAGCTTAAGGTCGTGGCGGGGGGATCGAGAGACCCAGTACTTC. It translates to CASSLRSWRGDRETQYF.

The chain carries TRBV5-4 and TRBJ1-5; tentatively, D is TRBD1 (5 bases). The CDR3 has 13 amino acids. Trimming took off 4 bases at V and 6 bases at J, with 11 bases between the two ends. CDR1 is SGHNT and CDR2 is YYREEE in the germline V gene (reference sequence). In DNA, the CDR3 is TGTGCCAGCAGCCGTGGGGGATCTCAGCCCCAGCATTTT. As protein: CASSRGGSQPQHF.

The gene calls are TRBV5-5 and TRBJ1-2, with D perhaps TRBD1 (5 bases). There are 18 residues in the CDR3. Germline CDR1 SGHKS, CDR2 YYEKEE (reference sequence). Trimming stripped 6 bases from V and 4 bases from J, with 28 bases between. The CDR3 is CASIPDSGPKGSLYGYTF. In DNA, the CDR3 is TGTGCCAGCATCCCGGACTCGGGACCCAAGGGGTCTCTCTATGGCTACACCTTC.

This clonotype has a handful of counts. This chain uses TRBV9 with TRBJ2-1, with 10 bases identical to TRBD1. The trim removed 3 bases at V and 6 bases at J, leaving 15 bases unmatched. Germline CDR1 is SGDLS and CDR2 is YYNGEE. The length of the CDR3 is 18 residues. The DNA of the CDR3 is TGTGCCAGCAGCGAGGGGGCCTCTGGGGGACAGGGGATCAATGAGCAGTTCTTC. The encoded protein is CASSEGASGGQGINEQFF.

There are many counts of this clonotype. The V and J genes are TRBV7-2 and TRBJ1-5; no firm D call. Germline V gene lookup returns CDR1 SGHTA and CDR2 FQGNSA. The CDR3 contains 11 residues. V was cut by 6 bases and J by 11 bases, with 11 bases left in between. The CDR3 DNA sequence: TGTGCCAGCAGTTCCGGGTTATCCCAGCATTTT. This codes for CASSSGLSQHF.

The chain joins TRBV28 to TRBJ2-7; D may be TRBD1 (6 bases). The CDR3 runs to 14 residues. Germline CDR1 and CDR2: MDHEN and SYDVKM. CDR3 DNA sequence: TGTGCCCGCAGTTTGAGGGCAGGACAGTACGAGCAGTACGTC. Protein sequence: CARSLRAGQYEQYV.

This clonotype was counted a few times. The chain has TRBV10-3 and TRBJ2-7; D is ambiguous. From germline, CDR1 is ENHRY and CDR2 SYGVKD. The CDR3 spans 15 residues. Trimming left V 4 bases short and J 0 bases short, with 13 bases between. CDR3 sequence: CAISAGTFSSYEQYF. In DNA, the CDR3 is TGTGCCATCAGTGCCGGCACCTTTAGCTCCTACGAGCAGTACTTC.

V gene TRBV27 combines with J gene TRBJ2-7; TRBD1 matches at 7 bases. This CDR3 contains 15 residues. Germline-derived CDR1 and CDR2 are MNHEY and SMNVEV (reference sequence). The ends lost 6 bases at V and 6 bases at J; junction bases unmatched: 14. CDR3 sequence: CASSQTRTGGGEQYV. The CDR3 bases are TGTGCCAGCAGCCAAACCCGGACAGGAGGAGGCGAGCAGTACGTC.